This T cell receptor (beta chain) was observed in a study of tumor-infiltrating lymphocytes in localized non-small cell lung cancer. Profiled with immunoSEQ multiplex PCR; TCRdb holds only in-frame clones, not every one. The top ten hold around 13% of the sample, which has 5,500 to 8,500 clones, about two thirds seen once. The CDR3 is 13 residues long. The germline gives CDR1 MNHNY, CDR2 SVGAGI (reference sequence). Trimming pared 2 bases from V and 6 bases from J, leaving 10 bases between. The chain recombines TRBV6-6 with TRBJ1-2, with D perhaps matching TRBD1 (5 bases). The source of this sequence is a human donor with non-small cell lung cancer. The sample comprised lung tumor tissue. In DNA, the CDR3 is TGTGCCAGCAGTTACGGCAGGGCGGATGGCTACACCTTC. This sequence encodes CASSYGRADGYTF.